This is a list of T cell receptor beta chains from one sample in a study of long-term antiretroviral therapy in people with HIV. Clones were sequenced by immunoSEQ multiplex PCR, and TCRdb holds only the in-frame ones, with some missing. The repertoire includes tens of thousands of clones, 90% to 95% of them detected once, and approximately 8% sits in the top ten. The material was unsorted PBMCs, obtained 6 to 6.5 years after starting antiretroviral therapy. The receptors here all came from a man under 40 with HIV. Both conserved end residues are part of each CDR3. A D gene is named only where the DNA matches it firmly. Clone size, where shown, is once, few, many, or a class for clones that have expanded.

j_call | v_call | d_call | clone_size | cdr3_aa | cdr3_nt
TRBJ2-7 | TRBV10-3 | - | - | CAISKDGTSYEQYF | TGTGCCATCAGTAAAGACGGGACGTCCTACGAGCAGTACTTC
TRBJ2-5 | TRBV21-1 | - | - | CASSKANGTQYF | TGTGCCAGCAGCAAAGCTAACGGGACCCAGTACTTC
TRBJ1-5 | TRBV15 | - | - | CATSRDTGPNQPQHF | TGTGCCACCAGCAGAGATACAGGTCCCAATCAGCCCCAGCATTTT
TRBJ2-7 | TRBV5-1 | - | - | CASSPNHVRGNSYEQYF | TGCGCCAGCAGCCCGAATCACGTTCGGGGTAACTCCTACGAGCAGTACTTC
TRBJ1-3 | TRBV12-5 | - | - | CASGRTDAGNTIYF | TGTGCTAGTGGTCGGACAGACGCCGGAAACACCATATATTTT
TRBJ1-1 | TRBV2 | - | - | CASSGRLNTEAFF | TGTGCCAGCAGTGGACGGTTGAACACTGAAGCTTTCTTT
TRBJ1-2 | TRBV28 | TRBD1 | - | CASSFERGLNYGYTF | TGTGCCAGCAGTTTTGAAAGGGGGCTTAACTATGGCTACACCTTC
TRBJ2-7 | TRBV5-6 | - | - | CASSLWDTAPLTYEQYF | TGTGCCAGCAGCTTGTGGGATACGGCTCCCTTGACCTACGAGCAGTACTTC
TRBJ1-2 | TRBV5-1 | - | - | CASSLVSWGADGYTF | TGCGCCAGCAGCTTGGTGTCTTGGGGGGCGGATGGCTACACCTTC
TRBJ1-5 | TRBV7-2 | - | - | CASSPEQGGQPQHF | TGTGCCAGCAGCCCAGAACAGGGTGGGCAGCCCCAGCATTTT
TRBJ2-7 | TRBV4-3 | - | - | CASSQDPSFSYEQYF | TGCGCCAGCAGCCAAGACCCCAGTTTTAGCTACGAGCAGTACTTC
TRBJ2-5 | TRBV6-1 | - | - | CASSAGLDGSGRETQYF | TGTGCCAGCAGTGCGGGGCTAGATGGGTCAGGAAGGGAGACCCAGTACTTC
TRBJ1-2 | TRBV5-4 | - | - | CASSSSGGPTF | TGTGCCAGCAGCTCCTCAGGTGGCCCCACCTTC
TRBJ2-5 | TRBV6-5 | - | - | CASSYRRGGETQYF | TGTGCCAGCAGTTACCGCAGGGGAGGAGAGACCCAGTACTTC
TRBJ2-7 | TRBV9 | TRBD1 | - | CASSVGGTDYEQYF | TGTGCCAGCAGCGTAGGTGGGACAGACTACGAGCAGTACTTC
TRBJ2-3 | TRBV5-1 | TRBD1 | medium-sized | CASSRGQGWLDTQYF | TGCGCCAGCAGCCGGGGACAGGGCTGGTTGGATACGCAGTATTTT
TRBJ1-4 | TRBV30 | TRBD1 | - | CAWHSGQGVEKLFF | TGTGCCTGGCACTCGGGACAGGGAGTCGAAAAACTGTTTTTT
TRBJ2-7 | TRBV6-1 | - | - | CASSDGFADEQYF | TGTGCCAGCAGTGACGGGTTTGCGGACGAGCAGTACTTC